This passage covers 2 T cell receptor beta chains from one sample sequenced in a study of T cells in Graves' hyperthyroidism and ophthalmopathy. Amplification of TCR beta CDR3 regions was performed using RNA transcripts as template. RT-PCR in the first round (using the HTBI primer set) targeted the TCR CDR3. MiXCR was run by TCRdb on the multiplex PCR reads, yielding one entry per CDR3 protein. The sample lists 480,000 or so distinct CDR3 sequences, around 15% seen once, with 15% to 20% in the top ten. The material sequenced was blood. These receptors came from a woman between 18 and 29 years old with Graves' hyperthyroidism.

The chain joins TRBV10-3 to TRBJ2-1, with D possibly TRBD1 on 6 matching bases. Trimming took 2 bases from V and 9 from J, leaving 20 bases between them. The CDR3 is made up of 16 amino acids. Per the germline V gene, CDR1 is ENHRY and CDR2 is SYGVKD. In DNA form, the CDR3 reads TGTGCCATCAGTGAGGGGGCGACTGAGGAAGGGGGTGAGCAGTTCTTC. Translated, it gives CAISEGATEEGGEQFF.

The rearrangement joins TRBV5-4 to TRBJ2-1, with 12 bases aligning to TRBD2. This CDR3 spans 16 amino acids. Unmatched junction bases numbered 11, after V lost 5 bases and J lost 8 bases. The germline V gene encodes CDR1 SGHNT and CDR2 YYREEE (reference sequence). CDR3 nucleotides: TGTGCCAGCAGAGGAGGACTAGCGGGAATGGTAGATGAGCAGTTCTTC. It translates to CASRGGLAGMVDEQFF.